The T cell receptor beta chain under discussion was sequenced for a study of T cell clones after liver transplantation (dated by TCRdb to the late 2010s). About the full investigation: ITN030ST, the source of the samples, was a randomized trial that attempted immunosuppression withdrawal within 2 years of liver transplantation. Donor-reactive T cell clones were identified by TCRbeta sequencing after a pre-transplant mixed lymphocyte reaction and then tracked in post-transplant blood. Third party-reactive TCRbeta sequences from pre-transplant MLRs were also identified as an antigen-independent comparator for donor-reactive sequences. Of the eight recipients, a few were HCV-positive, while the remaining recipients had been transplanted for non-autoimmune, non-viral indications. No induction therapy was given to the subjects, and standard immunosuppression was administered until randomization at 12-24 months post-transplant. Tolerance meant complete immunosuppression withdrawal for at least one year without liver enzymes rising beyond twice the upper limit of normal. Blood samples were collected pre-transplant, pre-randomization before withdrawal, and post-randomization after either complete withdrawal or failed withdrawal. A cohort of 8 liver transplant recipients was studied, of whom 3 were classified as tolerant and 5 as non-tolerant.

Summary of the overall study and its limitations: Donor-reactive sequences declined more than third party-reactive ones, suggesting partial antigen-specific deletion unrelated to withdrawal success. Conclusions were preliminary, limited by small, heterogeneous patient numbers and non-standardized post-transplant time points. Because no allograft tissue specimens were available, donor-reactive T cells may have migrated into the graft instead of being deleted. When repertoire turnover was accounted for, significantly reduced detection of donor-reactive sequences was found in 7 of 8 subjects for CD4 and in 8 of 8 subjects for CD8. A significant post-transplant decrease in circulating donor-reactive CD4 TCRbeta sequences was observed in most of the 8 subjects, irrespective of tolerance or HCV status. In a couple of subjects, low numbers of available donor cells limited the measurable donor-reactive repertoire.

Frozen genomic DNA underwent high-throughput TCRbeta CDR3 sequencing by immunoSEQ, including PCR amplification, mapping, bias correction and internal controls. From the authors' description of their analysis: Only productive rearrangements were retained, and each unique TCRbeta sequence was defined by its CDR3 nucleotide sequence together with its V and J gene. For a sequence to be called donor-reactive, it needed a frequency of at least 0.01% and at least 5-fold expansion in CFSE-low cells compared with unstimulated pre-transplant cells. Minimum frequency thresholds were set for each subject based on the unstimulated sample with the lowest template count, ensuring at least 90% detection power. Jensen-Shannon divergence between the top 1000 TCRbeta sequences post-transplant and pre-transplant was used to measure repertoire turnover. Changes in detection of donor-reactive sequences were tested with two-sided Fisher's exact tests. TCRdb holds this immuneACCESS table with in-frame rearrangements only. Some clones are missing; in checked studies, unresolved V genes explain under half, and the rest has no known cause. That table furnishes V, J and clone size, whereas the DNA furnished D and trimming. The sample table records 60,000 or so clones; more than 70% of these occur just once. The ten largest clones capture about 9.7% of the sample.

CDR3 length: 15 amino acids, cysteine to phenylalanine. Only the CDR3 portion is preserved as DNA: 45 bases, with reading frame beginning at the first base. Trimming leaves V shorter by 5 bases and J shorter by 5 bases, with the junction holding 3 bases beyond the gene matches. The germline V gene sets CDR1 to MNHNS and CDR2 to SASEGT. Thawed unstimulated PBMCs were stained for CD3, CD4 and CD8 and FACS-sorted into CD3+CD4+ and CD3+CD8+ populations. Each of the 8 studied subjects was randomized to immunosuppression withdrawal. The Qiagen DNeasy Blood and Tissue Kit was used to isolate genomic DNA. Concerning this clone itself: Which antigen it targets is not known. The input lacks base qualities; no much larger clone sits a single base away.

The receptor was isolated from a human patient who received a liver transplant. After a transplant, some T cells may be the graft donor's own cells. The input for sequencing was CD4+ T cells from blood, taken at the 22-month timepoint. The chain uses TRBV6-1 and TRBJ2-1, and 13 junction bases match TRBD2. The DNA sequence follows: TGTGCCAGCAGTACCGGGACTAGCGGGGACAATGAGCAGTTCTTC. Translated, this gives CASSTGTSGDNEQFF.